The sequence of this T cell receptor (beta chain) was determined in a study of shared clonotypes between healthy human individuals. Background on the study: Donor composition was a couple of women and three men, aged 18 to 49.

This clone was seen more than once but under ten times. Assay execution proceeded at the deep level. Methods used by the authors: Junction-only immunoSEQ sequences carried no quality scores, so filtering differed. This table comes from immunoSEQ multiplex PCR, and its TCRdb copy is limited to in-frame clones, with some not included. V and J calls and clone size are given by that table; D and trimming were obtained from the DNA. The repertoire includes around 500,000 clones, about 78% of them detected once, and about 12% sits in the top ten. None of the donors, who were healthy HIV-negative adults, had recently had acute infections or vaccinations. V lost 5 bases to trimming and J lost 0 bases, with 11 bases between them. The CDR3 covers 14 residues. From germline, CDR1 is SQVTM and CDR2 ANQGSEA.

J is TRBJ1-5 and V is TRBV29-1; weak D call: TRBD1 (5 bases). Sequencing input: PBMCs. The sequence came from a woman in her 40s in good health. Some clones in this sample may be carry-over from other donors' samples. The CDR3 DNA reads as TGCAGCGTTAGGGACGTAGATAGCAATCAGCCCCAGCATTTT. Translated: CSVRDVDSNQPQHF.